These 7 T cell receptor beta chains were sequenced from one sample in a study of blood T cells in healthy people across ages. With a J-beta primer mix and a sample-barcoded 5' primer, a second PCR ran roughly 6 to 12 cycles. TCRdb ran MiXCR on the 5' RACE reads and lists one entry per CDR3 protein. This table holds around 1,000,000 distinct CDR3 sequences, roughly two fifths found once. The sample taken for sequencing was blood. The receptors stem from a man in his late teens or twenties in good health.

A word on this clonotype: One base away lies a much larger clone, so this may be a sequencing read error. The J gene is TRBJ2-5, the V gene TRBV25-1; maybe TRBD2 (6 bases). Germline V gene lookup returns CDR1 MGHDK and CDR2 SYGVNS. The CDR3 length is 14 residues. CDR3 DNA sequence: TGTGCCAGCAGTGAAGGCGGGACCCAAGAGGCCCAGTACTTC. This encodes CASSEGGTQEAQYF.

This clonotype turned up a few times. The chain's CDR3 is CASSVWDGDNEQFF. The CDR3 nucleotides are TGTGCCAGCAGCGTATGGGACGGAGACAATGAGCAGTTCTTC. The gene calls are TRBV9 and TRBJ2-1; D possibly uses TRBD1 or TRBD2 (5 bases each). Germline-derived CDR1 and CDR2 are SGDLS and YYNGEE. This CDR3 region has 14 residues. Between the trimmed V and J ends, which lost 1 base and 5 bases, there was a span of 10 bases.

This clonotype was recorded a few times. V is TRBV27 and J is TRBJ2-1; no clear D. Germline lookup yields CDR1 MNHEY and CDR2 SMNVEV (reference sequence). Trimming stripped 3 bases from V and 6 bases from J, with 15 bases between. The length of the CDR3 is 15 residues. CDR3 amino acids: CASSFVGLAGNEQFF. Here the CDR3 DNA reads TGTGCCAGCAGTTTTGTCGGGTTGGCCGGCAATGAGCAGTTCTTC.

V and J are TRBV6-2 or TRBV6-3 and TRBJ2-1, with 9 bases matching TRBD2. V was clipped by 2 bases and J by 7 bases; unmatched bases: 6. CDR1 is MNHEY, CDR2 SVGEGT, per germline. The CDR3 totals 15 residues. CDR3 DNA: TGTGCCAGCAGTTACGGCTGGCGGGAGGGGAATGAGCAGTTCTTC. The encoded protein is CASSYGWREGNEQFF.

This rearrangement joins TRBV20-1 to TRBJ2-5, with 11 bases identical to TRBD2. The CDR3 sequence is 16 residues long. V trimming: 6 bases; J trimming: 11 bases; junction bases outside the gene matches: 20. From germline, CDR1 is DFQATT and CDR2 SNEGSKA (reference sequence). For the CDR3, the DNA is TGCAGTGCCTCTGACCCTACTAGCGGGGGTAGGGATGAGCAGTACTTC. This encodes CSASDPTSGGRDEQYF.

There are a few counts of this clonotype. V is TRBV12-3 or TRBV12-4 and J is TRBJ1-2; D remains unclear. This CDR3 spans 13 amino acids. Deletions cut 4 bases from V and 8 bases from J, with 14 bases between. For the CDR3, the DNA is TGTGCCAGCAGTTCCCGGCCCCCCCGGGGCTACACCTTC. Translated, it gives CASSSRPPRGYTF.

CDR3 residues: CASAGGAVVQEQYF. CDR3 nucleotide sequence: TGTGCTAGTGCCGGGGGGGCTGTCGTTCAGGAGCAGTACTTC. V gene TRBV12-5 combines with J gene TRBJ2-5; 8 bases are shared with TRBD2. The CDR3 is 14 amino acids. Per the germline V gene, CDR1 is LGHNT and CDR2 is FRNRAP. Trimming took 7 bases from V and 11 from J; bases not matched to a gene: 15.